This T cell receptor beta chain originates from a study of T cell responses to AZD1222 COVID-19 vaccine. Study observations and caveats: The study reported that nearly half of spike-specific TCRs target unmutated variant regions. Clonal diversity may have been underestimated in mostly white British donors. Elevations in Spike-specific TCR breadth and depth followed administration of two AZD1222 doses.

Comments on this clone: Its antigen is still unknown.

V lost 2 bases and J lost 7; bases outside the gene matches: 5. The CDR3 consists of 14 residues. Germline-derived CDR1 and CDR2 are GTSNPN and SVGIG (reference sequence). Generated by immunoSEQ multiplex PCR, the TCRdb table keeps only in-frame clones and is missing some. The sample yields some 96,000 clones, approximately 84% seen once. Pooled together were second doses at about 4 or about 12 weeks. This receptor was taken from an adult who received the AZD1222 COVID-19 vaccine. The starting material was peripheral blood, obtained 28 days after the second AZD1222 dose. J is TRBJ1-6 and V is TRBV30; 7 bases agree with TRBD1. CDR3 nucleotide sequence: TGTGCCTGGAGTCTGACAGGGTACAATTCACCCCTCCACTTT. Protein: CAWSLTGYNSPLHF. The full variable domain, in which reference TRBV30 and TRBJ1-6 provide the parts outside the CDR3, is SQTIHQWPATLVQPVGSPLSLECTVEGTSNPNLYWYRQAAGRGLQLLFYSVGIGQISSEVPQNLSASRPQDRQFILSSKKLLLSDSGFYLCAWSLTGYNSPLHFGNGTRLTVT.